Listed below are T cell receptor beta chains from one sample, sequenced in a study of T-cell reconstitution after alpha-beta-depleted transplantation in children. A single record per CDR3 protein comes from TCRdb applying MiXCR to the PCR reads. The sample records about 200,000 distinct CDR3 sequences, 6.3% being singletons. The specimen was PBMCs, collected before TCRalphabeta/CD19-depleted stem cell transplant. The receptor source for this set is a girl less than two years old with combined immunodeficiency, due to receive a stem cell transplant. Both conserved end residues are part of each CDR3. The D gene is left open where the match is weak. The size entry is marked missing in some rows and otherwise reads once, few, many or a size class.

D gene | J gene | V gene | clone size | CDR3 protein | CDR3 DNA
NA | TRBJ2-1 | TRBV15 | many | CATSRDPGRDNEQFF | TGTGCCACCAGCAGAGACCCGGGACGGGACAATGAGCAGTTCTTC
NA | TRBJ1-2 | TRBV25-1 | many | CASSEFGSFSPLYGYTF | TGTGCCAGCAGTGAATTCGGCAGCTTTTCACCCCTTTATGGCTACACCTTC
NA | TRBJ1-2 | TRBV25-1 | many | CASSELGGYGYTF | TGTGCCAGCAGTGAACTAGGGGGGTATGGCTACACCTTC
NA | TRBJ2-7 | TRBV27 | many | CASSLKGVDEQYF | TGTGCCAGCAGTTTAAAAGGGGTGGACGAGCAGTACTTC
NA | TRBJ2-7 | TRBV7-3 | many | CASSLIGGTYEQYF | TGTGCCAGCAGCTTAATCGGGGGAACCTACGAGCAGTACTTC
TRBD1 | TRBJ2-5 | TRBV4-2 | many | CASSQEGQGQETQYF | TGTGCCAGCAGCCAAGAGGGACAGGGACAAGAGACCCAGTACTTC
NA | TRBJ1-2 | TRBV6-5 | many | CASSYSTGYGYTF | TGTGCCAGCAGTTACTCGACGGGCTATGGCTACACCTTC
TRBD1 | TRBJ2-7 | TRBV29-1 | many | CSVGTGATSSYEQYF | TGCAGCGTTGGGACAGGGGCTACGAGCTCCTACGAGCAGTACTTC
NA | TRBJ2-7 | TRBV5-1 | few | CASSPVKGFYEQYF | TGCGCCAGCAGCCCGGTAAAGGGGTTCTACGAGCAGTACTTC
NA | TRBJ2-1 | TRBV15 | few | CATGVGVSEQFF | TGTGCCACCGGGGTTGGCGTCTCTGAGCAGTTCTTC
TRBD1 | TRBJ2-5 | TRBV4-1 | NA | CASSQVSNGITGDDQETQYF | TGCGCCAGCAGCCAAGTGTCAAATGGGATTACAGGGGACGACCAAGAGACCCAGTACTTC
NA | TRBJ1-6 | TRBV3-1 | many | CASSQQSSYNSPLHF | TGTGCCAGCAGCCAACAGAGCTCCTATAATTCACCCCTCCACTTT
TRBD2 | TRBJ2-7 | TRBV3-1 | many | CASSQDAPSGDLNEQYF | TGTGCCAGCAGCCAAGATGCCCCTAGCGGGGATCTTAACGAGCAGTACTTC
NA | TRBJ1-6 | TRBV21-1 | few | CASNHPRKGANSPLHF | TGTGCCAGCAACCATCCGAGGAAAGGGGCAAATTCACCCCTCCACTTT
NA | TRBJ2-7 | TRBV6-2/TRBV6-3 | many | CASSYEVGFPGKRPHLYEQYF | TGTGCCAGCAGTTACGAAGTAGGGTTTCCAGGAAAGAGGCCCCATCTCTACGAGCAGTACTTC
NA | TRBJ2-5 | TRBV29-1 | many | CSVTTGTSWTQYF | TGCAGCGTTACAACCGGGACTTCCTGGACCCAGTACTTC
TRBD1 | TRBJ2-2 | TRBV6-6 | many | CASSQGGQALGGELFF | TGTGCCAGCAGCCAAGGGGGACAGGCGCTCGGGGGGGAGCTGTTTTTT
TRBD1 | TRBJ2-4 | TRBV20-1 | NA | CSAFYDRALAKNIQYF | TGCAGTGCTTTTTATGACAGGGCCCTAGCCAAAAACATTCAGTACTTC
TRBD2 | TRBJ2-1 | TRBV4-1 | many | CASSQVTSGSSDEQFF | TGCGCCAGCAGCCAAGTAACTAGCGGGAGTTCCGATGAGCAGTTCTTC
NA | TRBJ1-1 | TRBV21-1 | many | CASSKTREAFF | TGTGCCAGCAGCAAGACACGGGAAGCTTTCTTT
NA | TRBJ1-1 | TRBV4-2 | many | CASSQVGENTEAFF | TGTGCCAGCAGCCAAGTTGGAGAGAACACTGAAGCTTTCTTT
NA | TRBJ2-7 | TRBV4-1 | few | CASSHGQGGSKYSYEQYF | TGCGCCAGCAGCCACGGACAGGGAGGGTCAAAATACTCCTACGAGCAGTACTTC
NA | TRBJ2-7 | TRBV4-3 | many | CASSQDRPLGIDEQYF | TGCGCCAGCAGCCAAGATAGGCCTTTGGGAATCGACGAGCAGTACTTC
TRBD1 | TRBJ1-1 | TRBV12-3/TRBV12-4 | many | CASSLRGYTEAFF | TGTGCCAGCAGTCTCAGGGGGTACACTGAAGCTTTCTTT
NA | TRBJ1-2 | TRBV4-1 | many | CASSQEGHLYGYTF | TGCGCCAGCAGCCAAGAGGGACACCTTTATGGCTACACCTTC
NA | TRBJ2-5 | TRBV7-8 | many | CASSLGLGEEETQYF | TGTGCCAGCAGCTTAGGTTTGGGGGAGGAGGAGACCCAGTACTTC
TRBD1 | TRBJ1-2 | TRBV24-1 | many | CATSDAGTGGYGYTF | TGTGCCACCAGTGATGCCGGGACAGGGGGTTATGGCTACACCTTC
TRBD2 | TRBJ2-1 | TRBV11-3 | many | CASSLWRGGSEQFF | TGTGCCAGCAGCTTGTGGCGGGGGGGCAGTGAGCAGTTCTTC
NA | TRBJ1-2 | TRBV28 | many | CASSLGSLVTYGYTF | TGTGCCAGCAGTTTGGGGTCTCTCGTTACCTATGGCTACACCTTC
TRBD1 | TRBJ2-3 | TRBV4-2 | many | CASSQEGGQGTTDTQYF | TGTGCCAGCAGCCAAGAGGGGGGACAGGGGACCACAGATACGCAGTATTTT
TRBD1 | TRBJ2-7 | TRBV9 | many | CASSVEDRGPYEQYF | TGTGCCAGCAGCGTAGAGGACAGGGGGCCCTACGAGCAGTACTTC
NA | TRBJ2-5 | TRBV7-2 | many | CASSEGGGGPETQYF | TGTGCCAGCAGTGAGGGAGGGGGAGGGCCAGAGACCCAGTACTTC
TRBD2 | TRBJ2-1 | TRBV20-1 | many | CSARGAGGKGEQFF | TGCAGTGCTAGAGGTGCGGGGGGGAAGGGTGAGCAGTTCTTC
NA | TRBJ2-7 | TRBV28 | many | CASSQASSSYEQYF | TGTGCCAGCAGTCAAGCTTCGAGCTCCTACGAGCAGTACTTC
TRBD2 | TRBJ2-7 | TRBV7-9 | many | CASSPGDSGMSSYEQYF | TGTGCCAGCAGCCCGGGGGATAGCGGGATGAGCTCCTACGAGCAGTACTTC
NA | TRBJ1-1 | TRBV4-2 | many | CASSPAGAEAFF | TGTGCCAGCAGTCCCGCCGGGGCTGAAGCTTTCTTT
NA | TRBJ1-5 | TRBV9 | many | CASSVGGKGNQPQHF | TGTGCCAGCAGCGTAGGGGGCAAGGGCAATCAGCCCCAGCATTTT
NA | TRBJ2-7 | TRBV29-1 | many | CSGTLGYEQYF | TGCAGCGGTACACTGGGGTACGAGCAGTACTTC
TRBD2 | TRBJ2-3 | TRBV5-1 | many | CATGLAGGGAYTQYF | TGCGCCACTGGACTAGCGGGAGGGGGGGCCTATACGCAGTATTTT
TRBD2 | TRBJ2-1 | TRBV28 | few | CASSLLRLAVSYNEQFF | TGTGCCAGCAGTCTCCTCCGACTAGCGGTCTCCTACAATGAGCAGTTCTTC
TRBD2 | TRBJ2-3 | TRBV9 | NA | CASSVNSGSADTQYF | TGTGCCAGCAGCGTAAATAGCGGGAGTGCAGATACGCAGTATTTT
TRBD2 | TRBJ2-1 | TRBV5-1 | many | CASSLPLAGVFNEQFF | TGCGCCAGCAGCTTGCCACTAGCGGGAGTTTTCAATGAGCAGTTCTTC
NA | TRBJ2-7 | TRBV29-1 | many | CSVLAQGMAYEQYF | TGCAGCGTGCTAGCTCAAGGGATGGCCTACGAGCAGTACTTC
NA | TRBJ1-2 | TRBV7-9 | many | CASSLDGGPNYGYTF | TGTGCCAGCAGCTTAGATGGGGGACCTAACTATGGCTACACCTTC
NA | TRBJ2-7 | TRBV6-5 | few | CASSLARAGGEQYF | TGTGCCAGCAGTTTAGCTAGGGCCGGGGGCGAGCAGTACTTC
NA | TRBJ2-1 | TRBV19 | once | CASSIRRNRRYNEQFF | TGTGCCAGTAGTATCCGCAGGAACCGACGATACAATGAGCAGTTCTTC
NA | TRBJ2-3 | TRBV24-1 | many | CTTSGEGTETTDTQYF | TGTACCACCAGTGGGGAGGGGACAGAAACCACAGATACGCAGTATTTT
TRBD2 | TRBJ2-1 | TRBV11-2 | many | CASSPSWTSGHNEQFF | TGTGCCAGCAGCCCATCTTGGACTAGCGGGCACAATGAGCAGTTCTTC
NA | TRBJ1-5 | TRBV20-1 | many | CSARSRILPNQPQHF | TGCAGTGCTAGATCCCGGATTCTGCCGAATCAGCCCCAGCATTTT
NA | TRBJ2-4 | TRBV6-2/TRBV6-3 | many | CASEESTGYKNIQYF | TGTGCCAGCGAAGAAAGTACAGGGTACAAAAACATTCAGTACTTC
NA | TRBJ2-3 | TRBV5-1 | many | CASSPTLASSTDTQYF | TGCGCCAGCAGCCCCACCCTAGCGTCTAGCACAGATACGCAGTATTTT
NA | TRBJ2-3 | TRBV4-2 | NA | CAISPWLVGGPNTQYF | TGTGCCATCAGCCCCTGGCTAGTGGGGGGGCCGAATACGCAGTATTTT